Sequencing of this T cell receptor (beta chain) was carried out in a study of blood T cell repertoires in COVID-19. Only in-frame clones appear in the TCRdb table, and some are missing; sequencing was by immunoSEQ multiplex PCR. This sample has some 180,000 clones, with about 84% found just once. CDR3 length: 14 residues. CDR1 LNHDA and CDR2 SQIVND come from the germline V gene (reference sequence). V was pared by 1 base and J by 8 bases, with 2 bases of the junction left unmatched. V and J are TRBV19 and TRBJ1-4; 9 bases align to TRBD1. The receptor was derived from a human donor in a cohort sampled during active COVID-19. Sequenced sample: peripheral blood. CDR3 coding DNA: TGTGCCAGTAGTATAGGGACAGGGGACGAAAAACTGTTTTTT. Encoded protein: CASSIGTGDEKLFF.